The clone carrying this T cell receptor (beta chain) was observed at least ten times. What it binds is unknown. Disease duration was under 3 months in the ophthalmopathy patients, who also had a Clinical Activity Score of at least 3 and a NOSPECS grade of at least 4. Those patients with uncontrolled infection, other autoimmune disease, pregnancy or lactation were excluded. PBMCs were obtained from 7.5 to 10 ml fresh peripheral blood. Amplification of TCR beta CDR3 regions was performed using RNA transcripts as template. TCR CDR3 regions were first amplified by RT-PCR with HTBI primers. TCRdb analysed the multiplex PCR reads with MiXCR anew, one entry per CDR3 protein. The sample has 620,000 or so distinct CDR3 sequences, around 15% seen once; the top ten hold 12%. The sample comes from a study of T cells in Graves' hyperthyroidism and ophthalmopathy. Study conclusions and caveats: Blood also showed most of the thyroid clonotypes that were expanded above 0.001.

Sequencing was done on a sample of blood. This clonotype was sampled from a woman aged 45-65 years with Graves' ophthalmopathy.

The CDR3: CAISIRDRGREETQYF. The CDR3 coding sequence is TGTGCCATCAGTATCCGGGACAGGGGGCGGGAAGAGACCCAGTACTTC. The V gene is TRBV10-3, the J gene TRBJ2-5; TRBD1 aligns across 12 bases. CDR3 size: 16 residues. Germline V gives CDR1 ENHRY, CDR2 SYGVKD. Germline trimming cut 5 bases from V and 3 bases from J; bases unmatched to any gene: 7.